The source of this TCR beta chain is a study of blood T cells in healthy people across ages. V shed 2 bases and J shed 3 bases, with 14 bases lying between them. Per the germline V gene, CDR1 is ENHRY and CDR2 is SYGVKD. CDR3 length: 16 residues. A second roughly 6 to 11 cycle PCR used barcoded and J-beta primers. TCRdb re-analysed the 5' RACE reads in MiXCR, keeping a single row per CDR3 protein. Of approximately 1,100,000 distinct CDR3 sequences in the sample, more than 40% are singletons; the top ten hold 15% to 20%. This sequence was found in a woman aged 60-75 years in good health. The sequencing sample was made of blood. This chain joins TRBV10-3 and TRBJ2-1, with no clear D. The CDR3 DNA reads TGTGCCATCAGTGAGAAGGGCCCAGCAAACTACAATGAGCAGTTCTTC. Translation gives CAISEKGPANYNEQFF.